This TCR beta chain stems from a study of blood T cell repertoires in COVID-19 (dated by TCRdb to the early 2020s). Notes on the research overall: Samples from collaborators originated in the United States, Italy and Spain and spanned both the acute and convalescent phases of COVID-19. The repertoires were released in a freely available public database meant as a resource for research on the immune response to SARS-CoV-2. Sample metadata almost always included a de-identified subject ID, COVID-19 status, age in years and sex. HLA class I and class II types, where available, came from metadata supplied by the sample provider rather than from assay-based typing. The material from the prospective study consisted of cDNA or gDNA derived from T cells, B-cell-depleted T cells, or PBMCs. Subjects who had been exposed to COVID-19, were actively infected with it, or had recovered from it provided the deeply sampled blood TCRbeta repertoires that made up the dataset. Samples were obtained from the ongoing ImmuneRACE study (first 160 participants) and from approximately 1,200 subjects provided by 6 global collaborators.

The collaborating institutions used their own protocols to collect whole blood in K2EDTA tubes. For TCRbeta analysis, collaborators shipped samples as frozen whole blood, isolated PBMCs, or DNA extracted from either of those sample types. Broader findings and caveats from the paper: Clinical and demographic metadata were provided uncurated, with the amount varying by source and participant.

This clone has a single count. The antigen it binds to is not known. The input lacks base qualities; no much larger clone sits a single base away. Germline trimming: 6 bases from V, 5 bases from J; junction bases outside gene matches: 5. Reading from cysteine to phenylalanine, the CDR3 counts 13 amino acids. This entry keeps only the CDR3 DNA: 39 bases, framed from base 1. TCRbeta CDR3 regions were amplified from genomic DNA using the immunoSEQ Assay, a bias-controlled multiplex PCR. The original pipeline was this. Within the assay, amplification of reference gene primers was used to estimate how many nucleated cells each sample contained. Sequence reads were collapsed and filtered to measure the absolute abundance of every unique TCRbeta CDR3 rearrangement. For each sample, productive Simpson clonality was calculated by taking the square root of Simpson's diversity index across productive rearrangements. TCRdb's version of the immuneACCESS table is confined to in-frame rearrangements and falls short of the full clone set. An unresolved V gene accounts for under half of the shortfall where checked; the remainder is of unknown origin. The V and J calls and clone size were taken over from that table, and D and trimming were inferred from the DNA. The table for this sample lists approximately 250,000 clones; approximately 81% of them were counted only once. The ten top clones hold approximately 0.89% of the sample.

The V and J segments used are TRBV12-3 or TRBV12-4 and TRBJ1-1; the junction holds 8 bases that match TRBD1. Input material: peripheral blood. The origin of this receptor is a man in his forties with acute or convalescent COVID-19. In nucleotides, the sequence is TGTGCCAGCAGCTTCACAGGGGGGACTGAAGCTTTCTTT. It specifies CASSFTGGTEAFF.